The rows below give T cell receptor beta chains drawn from one sample of a study of T cells in pancreatic ductal adenocarcinoma. TCRdb keeps only in-frame clones here, not all; method: immunoSEQ multiplex PCR. The sample contains more than 4,000 clones, 68% of which appear only once. Sequencing input: pancreatic tumor tissue. The receptors shown here come from a human donor with pancreatic ductal adenocarcinoma. CDR3s include the opening cysteine and the closing phenylalanine or tryptophan.

v_gene: TRBV9; j_gene: TRBJ2-2; CDR3aa: CASGEDGELFF
v_gene: TRBV28; j_gene: TRBJ2-2; CDR3aa: CASQTSLSYTGELFF
v_gene: TRBV30; j_gene: TRBJ2-4; CDR3aa: CAWSTLFGSPKNIQYF
v_gene: TRBV11-2; j_gene: TRBJ2-5; CDR3aa: CASSFDRTQYF
v_gene: TRBV5-4; j_gene: TRBJ1-2; CDR3aa: CASTPGGAGGGYGYTF
v_gene: TRBV7-9; j_gene: TRBJ2-1; CDR3aa: CASSLEADYNEQFF
v_gene: TRBV10-3; j_gene: TRBJ1-2; CDR3aa: CAISDWTGTDYGYTF
v_gene: TRBV28; j_gene: TRBJ2-1; CDR3aa: CASSLMTYNEQFF
v_gene: TRBV30; j_gene: TRBJ1-3; CDR3aa: CAWSEARRGRNTIYF
v_gene: TRBV4-1; j_gene: TRBJ1-1; CDR3aa: CASSGNQGATEAFF